This TCR beta chain was captured in a study of metastatic and nonmetastatic thyroid tumors. The V gene end was trimmed by 0 bases and the J gene end by 6 bases; junction bases not matched to a gene: 8. CDR1 and CDR2 from the germline V gene are SGHRS and YFSETQ. CDR3 size: 15 residues. This clone was counted ten times or more. Every patient was untreated before thyroid surgery. Through MiXCR, TCRdb re-clonotyped the PCR reads. The sample yields over 20,000 clones, around 12% seen once. The chain combines TRBV5-1 with TRBJ2-7; 8 bases agree with TRBD2. Material for sequencing was blood. The receptor comes from a female donor with papillary thyroid cancer or a benign thyroid nodule (not recorded which). Some clones in this sample may be carry-over from other donors' samples. The CDR3, as DNA: TGCGCCAGCAGCTTGGTAGCGGGGCCAGGGTCCGAGCAGTACTTC. This codes for CASSLVAGPGSEQYF.